The present T cell receptor beta chain was sequenced within a study of blood T cell repertoires in COVID-19. Study context: COVID-19 samples from acute and convalescent phases originated in the United States, Italy and Spain. The analysed material was cDNA or gDNA that came from T cells, B-cell-depleted T cells, or PBMCs.

Repertoires were generated with immunoSEQ multiplex PCR, while TCRdb's copy carries only in-frame clones and drops some. The sample lists some 300,000 clones, roughly 90% occurring once. This clone was recorded only once. CDR3 length: 19 amino acids. Losses at the gene ends were 3 bases for V and 0 bases for J; bases not matched to a gene: 9. Looked up from germline, CDR1 is SGHTA and CDR2 is FQGNSA. Participants were aged about 18 to 89 years from approximately 25 US areas. Symptom resolution, clearance, or two negative PCRs marked donors in Cohort 3 as recovered. The sequenced material came from PBMCs or T cells enriched from blood (not recorded which). The TCR was taken from a woman between 25 and 40 years old who had recovered from COVID-19. This rearrangement joins TRBV7-2 to TRBJ2-6, with 9 bases fitting TRBD2. The CDR3 reads CASSLLTSGWDSGANVLTF. The CDR3 region has the DNA TGTGCCAGCAGCTTGTTGACTAGCGGATGGGACTCTGGGGCCAACGTCCTGACTTTC.